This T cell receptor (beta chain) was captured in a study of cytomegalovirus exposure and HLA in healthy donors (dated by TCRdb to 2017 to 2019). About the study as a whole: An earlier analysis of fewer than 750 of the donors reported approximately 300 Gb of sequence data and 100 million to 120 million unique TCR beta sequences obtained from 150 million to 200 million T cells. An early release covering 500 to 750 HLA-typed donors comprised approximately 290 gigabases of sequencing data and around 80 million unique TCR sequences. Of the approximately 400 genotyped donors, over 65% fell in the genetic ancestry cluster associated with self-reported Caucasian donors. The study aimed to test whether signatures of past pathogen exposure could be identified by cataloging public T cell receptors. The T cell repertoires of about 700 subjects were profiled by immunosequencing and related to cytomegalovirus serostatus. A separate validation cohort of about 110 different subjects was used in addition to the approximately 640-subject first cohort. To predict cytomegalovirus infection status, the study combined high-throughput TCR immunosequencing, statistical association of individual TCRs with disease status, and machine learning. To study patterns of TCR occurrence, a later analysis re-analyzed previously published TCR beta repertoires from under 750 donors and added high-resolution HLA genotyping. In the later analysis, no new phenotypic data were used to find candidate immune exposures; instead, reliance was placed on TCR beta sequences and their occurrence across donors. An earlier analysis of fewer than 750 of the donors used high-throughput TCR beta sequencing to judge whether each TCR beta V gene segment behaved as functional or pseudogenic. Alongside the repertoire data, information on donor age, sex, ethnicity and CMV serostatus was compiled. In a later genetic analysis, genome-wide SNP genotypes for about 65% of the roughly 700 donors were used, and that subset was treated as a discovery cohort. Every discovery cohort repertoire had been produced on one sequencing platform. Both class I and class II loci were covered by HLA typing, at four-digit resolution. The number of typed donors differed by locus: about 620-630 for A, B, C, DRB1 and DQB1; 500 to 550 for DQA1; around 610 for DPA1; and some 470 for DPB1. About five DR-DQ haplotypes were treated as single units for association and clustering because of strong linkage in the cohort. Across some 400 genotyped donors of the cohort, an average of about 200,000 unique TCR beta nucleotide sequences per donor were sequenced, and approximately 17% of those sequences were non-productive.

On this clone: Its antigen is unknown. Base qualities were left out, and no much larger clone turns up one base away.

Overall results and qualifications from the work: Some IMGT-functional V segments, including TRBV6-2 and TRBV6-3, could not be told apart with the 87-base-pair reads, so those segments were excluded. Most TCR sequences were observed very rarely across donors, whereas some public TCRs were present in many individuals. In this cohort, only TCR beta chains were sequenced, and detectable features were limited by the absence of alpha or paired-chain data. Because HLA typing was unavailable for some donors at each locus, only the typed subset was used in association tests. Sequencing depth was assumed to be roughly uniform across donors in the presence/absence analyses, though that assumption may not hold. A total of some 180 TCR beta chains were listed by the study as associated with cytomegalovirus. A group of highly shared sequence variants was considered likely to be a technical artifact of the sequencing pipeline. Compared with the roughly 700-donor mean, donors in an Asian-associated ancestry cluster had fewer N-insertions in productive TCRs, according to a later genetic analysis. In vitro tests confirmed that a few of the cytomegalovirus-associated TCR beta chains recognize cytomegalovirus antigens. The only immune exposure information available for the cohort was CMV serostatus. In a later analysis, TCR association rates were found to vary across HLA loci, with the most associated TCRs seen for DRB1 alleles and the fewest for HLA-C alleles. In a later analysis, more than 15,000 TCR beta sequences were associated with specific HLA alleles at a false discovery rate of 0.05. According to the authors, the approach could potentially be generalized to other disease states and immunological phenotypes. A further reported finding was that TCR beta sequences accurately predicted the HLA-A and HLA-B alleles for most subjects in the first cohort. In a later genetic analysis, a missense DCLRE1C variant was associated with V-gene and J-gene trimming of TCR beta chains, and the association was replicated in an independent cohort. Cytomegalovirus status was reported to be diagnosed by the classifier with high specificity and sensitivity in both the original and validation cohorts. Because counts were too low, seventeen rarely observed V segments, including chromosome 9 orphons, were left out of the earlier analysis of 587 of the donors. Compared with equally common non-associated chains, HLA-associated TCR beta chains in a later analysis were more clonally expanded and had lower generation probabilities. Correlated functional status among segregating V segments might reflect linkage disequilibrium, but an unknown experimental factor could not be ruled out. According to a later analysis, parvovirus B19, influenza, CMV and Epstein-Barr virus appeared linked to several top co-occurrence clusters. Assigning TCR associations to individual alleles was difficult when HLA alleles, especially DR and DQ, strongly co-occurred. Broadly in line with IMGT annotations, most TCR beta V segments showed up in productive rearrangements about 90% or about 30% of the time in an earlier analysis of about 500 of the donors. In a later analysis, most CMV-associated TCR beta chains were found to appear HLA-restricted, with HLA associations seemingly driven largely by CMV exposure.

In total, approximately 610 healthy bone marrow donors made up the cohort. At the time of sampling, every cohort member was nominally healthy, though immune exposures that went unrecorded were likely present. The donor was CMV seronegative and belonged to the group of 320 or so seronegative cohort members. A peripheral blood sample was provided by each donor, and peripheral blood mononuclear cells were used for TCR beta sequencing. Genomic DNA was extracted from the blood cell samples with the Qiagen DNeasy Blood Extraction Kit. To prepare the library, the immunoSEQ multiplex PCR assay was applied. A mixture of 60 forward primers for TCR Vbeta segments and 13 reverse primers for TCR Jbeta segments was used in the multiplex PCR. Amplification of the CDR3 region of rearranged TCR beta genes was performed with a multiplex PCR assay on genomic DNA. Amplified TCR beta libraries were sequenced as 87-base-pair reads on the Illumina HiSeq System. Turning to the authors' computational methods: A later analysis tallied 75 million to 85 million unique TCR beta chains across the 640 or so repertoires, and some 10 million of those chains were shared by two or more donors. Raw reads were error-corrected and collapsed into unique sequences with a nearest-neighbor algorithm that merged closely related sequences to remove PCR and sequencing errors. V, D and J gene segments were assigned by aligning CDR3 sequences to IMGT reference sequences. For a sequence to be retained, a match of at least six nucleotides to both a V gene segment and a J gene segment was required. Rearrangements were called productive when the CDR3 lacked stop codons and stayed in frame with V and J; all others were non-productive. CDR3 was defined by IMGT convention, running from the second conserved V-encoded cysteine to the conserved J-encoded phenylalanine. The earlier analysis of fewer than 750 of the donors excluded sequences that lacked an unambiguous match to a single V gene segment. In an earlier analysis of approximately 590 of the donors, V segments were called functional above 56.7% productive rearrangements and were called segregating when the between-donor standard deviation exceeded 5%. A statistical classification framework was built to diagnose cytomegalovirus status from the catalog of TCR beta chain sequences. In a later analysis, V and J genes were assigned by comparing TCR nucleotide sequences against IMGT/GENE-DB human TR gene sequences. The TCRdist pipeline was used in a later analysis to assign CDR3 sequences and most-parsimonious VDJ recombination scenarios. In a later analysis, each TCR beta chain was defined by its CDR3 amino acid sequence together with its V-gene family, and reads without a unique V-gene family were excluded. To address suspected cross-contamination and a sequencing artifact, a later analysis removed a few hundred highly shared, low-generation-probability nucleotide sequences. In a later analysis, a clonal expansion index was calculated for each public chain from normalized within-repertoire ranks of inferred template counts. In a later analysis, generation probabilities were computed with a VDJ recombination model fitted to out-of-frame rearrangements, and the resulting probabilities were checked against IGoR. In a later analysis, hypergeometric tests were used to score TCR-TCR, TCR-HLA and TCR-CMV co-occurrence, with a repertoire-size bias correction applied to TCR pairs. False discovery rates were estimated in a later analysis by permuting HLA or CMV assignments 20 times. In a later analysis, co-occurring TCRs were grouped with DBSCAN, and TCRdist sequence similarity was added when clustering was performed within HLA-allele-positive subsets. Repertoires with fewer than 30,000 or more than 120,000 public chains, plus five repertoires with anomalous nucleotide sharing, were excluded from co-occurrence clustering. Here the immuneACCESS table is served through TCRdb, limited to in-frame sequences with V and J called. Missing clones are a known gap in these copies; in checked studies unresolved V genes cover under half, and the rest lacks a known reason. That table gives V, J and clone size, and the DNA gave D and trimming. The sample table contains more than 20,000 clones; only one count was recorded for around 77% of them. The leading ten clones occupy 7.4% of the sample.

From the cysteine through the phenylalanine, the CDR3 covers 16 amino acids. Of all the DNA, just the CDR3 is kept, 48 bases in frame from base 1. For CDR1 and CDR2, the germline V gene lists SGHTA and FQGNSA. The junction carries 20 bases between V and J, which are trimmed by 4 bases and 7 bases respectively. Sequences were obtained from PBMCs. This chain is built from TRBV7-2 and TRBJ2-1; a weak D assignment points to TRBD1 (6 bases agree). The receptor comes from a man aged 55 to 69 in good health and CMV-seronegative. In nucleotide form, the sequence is TGTGCCAGCAGCTCCGCCCGGACAGCCACGGGGAATGAGCAGTTCTTC. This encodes CASSSARTATGNEQFF.